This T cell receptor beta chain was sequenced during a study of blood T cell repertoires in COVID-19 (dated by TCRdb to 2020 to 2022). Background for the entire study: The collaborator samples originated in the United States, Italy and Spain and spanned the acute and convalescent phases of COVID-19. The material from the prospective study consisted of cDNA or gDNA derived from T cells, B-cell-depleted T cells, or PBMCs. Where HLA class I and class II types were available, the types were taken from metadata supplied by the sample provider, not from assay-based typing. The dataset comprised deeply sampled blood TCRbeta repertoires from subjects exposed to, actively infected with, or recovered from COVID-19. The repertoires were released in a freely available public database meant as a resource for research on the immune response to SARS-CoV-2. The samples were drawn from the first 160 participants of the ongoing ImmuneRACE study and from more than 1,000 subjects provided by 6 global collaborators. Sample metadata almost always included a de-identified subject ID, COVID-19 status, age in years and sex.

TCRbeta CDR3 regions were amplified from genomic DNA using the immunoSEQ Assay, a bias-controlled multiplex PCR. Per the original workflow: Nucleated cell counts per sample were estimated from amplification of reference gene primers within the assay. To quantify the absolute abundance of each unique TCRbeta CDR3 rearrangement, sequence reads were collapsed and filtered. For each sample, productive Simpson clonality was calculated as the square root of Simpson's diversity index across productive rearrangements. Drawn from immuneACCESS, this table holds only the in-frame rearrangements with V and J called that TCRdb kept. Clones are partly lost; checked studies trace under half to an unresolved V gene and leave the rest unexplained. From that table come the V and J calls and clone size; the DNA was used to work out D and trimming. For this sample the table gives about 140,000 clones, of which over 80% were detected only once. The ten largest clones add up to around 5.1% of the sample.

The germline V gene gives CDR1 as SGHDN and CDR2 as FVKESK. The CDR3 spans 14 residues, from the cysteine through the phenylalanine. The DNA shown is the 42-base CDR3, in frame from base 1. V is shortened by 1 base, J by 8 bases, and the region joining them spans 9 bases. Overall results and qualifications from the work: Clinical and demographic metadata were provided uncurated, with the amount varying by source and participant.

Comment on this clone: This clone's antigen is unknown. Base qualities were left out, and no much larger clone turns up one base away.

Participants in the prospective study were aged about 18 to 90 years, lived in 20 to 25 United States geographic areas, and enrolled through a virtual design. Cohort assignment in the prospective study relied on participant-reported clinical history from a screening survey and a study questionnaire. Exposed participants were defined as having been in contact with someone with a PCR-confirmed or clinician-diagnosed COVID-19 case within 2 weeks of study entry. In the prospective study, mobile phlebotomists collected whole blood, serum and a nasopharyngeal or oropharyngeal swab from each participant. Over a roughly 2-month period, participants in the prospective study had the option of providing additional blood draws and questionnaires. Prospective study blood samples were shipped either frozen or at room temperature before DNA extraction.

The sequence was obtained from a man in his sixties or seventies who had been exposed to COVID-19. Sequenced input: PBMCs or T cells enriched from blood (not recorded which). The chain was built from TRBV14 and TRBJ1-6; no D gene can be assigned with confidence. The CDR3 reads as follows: CASSQVGWYSPLHF. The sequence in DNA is TGTGCCAGCAGCCAAGTTGGCTGGTATTCACCCCTCCACTTT.